This T cell receptor (beta chain) appears in the sequencing data of a study of blood T cell repertoires in COVID-19. Here immunoSEQ multiplex PCR was the method, and the copy in TCRdb shows in-frame clones only, minus some. The sample lists under 150,000 clones; approximately 85% were seen once. The V end was cut by 2 bases, the J end by 4 bases, with 11 bases between. Germline V gene data show CDR1 as SNHLY and CDR2 as FYNNEI. The CDR3 runs 14 residues. The chain recombines TRBV2 with TRBJ1-2; the D is unclear. Sequenced material: peripheral blood. The TCR was taken from a man aged 40-50 years with acute or convalescent COVID-19. As DNA, the CDR3 is TGTGCCAGCAGTGAAATTGAGTGGTTCTATGGCTACACCTTC. The encoded protein is CASSEIEWFYGYTF. Looking up the rest from reference TRBV2 and TRBJ1-2 gives the full variable domain: EPEVTQTPSHQVTQMGQEVILRCVPISNHLYFYWYRQILGQKVEFLVSFYNNEISEKSEIFDDQFSVERPDGSNFTLKIRSTKLEDSAMYFCASSEIEWFYGYTFGSGTRLTVV.